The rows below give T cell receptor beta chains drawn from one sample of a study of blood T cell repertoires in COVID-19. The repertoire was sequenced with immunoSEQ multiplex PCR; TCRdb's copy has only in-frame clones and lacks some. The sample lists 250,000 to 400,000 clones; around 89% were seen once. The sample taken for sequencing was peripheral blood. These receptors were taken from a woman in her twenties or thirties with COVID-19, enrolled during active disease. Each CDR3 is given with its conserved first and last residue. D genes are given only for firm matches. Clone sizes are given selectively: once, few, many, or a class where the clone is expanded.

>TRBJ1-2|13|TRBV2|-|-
CASSVQGIYGYTF
TGTGCCAGCAGTGTTCAGGGGATCTATGGCTACACCTTC
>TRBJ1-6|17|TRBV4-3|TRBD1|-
CASSQRRATGANSPLHF
TGCGCCAGCAGCCAAAGGAGGGCGACAGGGGCGAATTCACCCCTCCACTTT
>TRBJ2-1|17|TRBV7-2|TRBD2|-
CASSLWVGTSGYNEQFF
TGTGCCAGCAGCTTATGGGTCGGGACTAGCGGGTACAATGAGCAGTTCTTC
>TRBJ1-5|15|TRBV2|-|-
CASSVGAVSNQPQHF
TGTGCCAGCAGTGTGGGGGCGGTGAGCAATCAGCCCCAGCATTTT
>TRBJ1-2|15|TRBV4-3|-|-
CASSQAVSAFYGYTF
TGCGCCAGCAGCCAAGCCGTCAGCGCGTTCTATGGCTACACCTTC
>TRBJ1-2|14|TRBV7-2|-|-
CASSQPGFDYGYTF
TGTGCCAGCAGCCAGCCGGGGTTTGATTATGGCTACACCTTC
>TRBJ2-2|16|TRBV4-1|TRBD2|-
CASSRTSGGDTGELFF
TGCGCCAGCAGCCGGACTAGCGGGGGGGACACCGGGGAGCTGTTTTTT
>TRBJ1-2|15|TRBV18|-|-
CASSNLTGLGYGYTF
TGTGCCAGCTCTAACTTAACAGGGTTGGGCTATGGCTACACCTTC
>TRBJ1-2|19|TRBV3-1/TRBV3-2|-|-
CASSQKVGRGVDGHYGYTF
TGTGCCAGCAGCCAGAAAGTTGGGCGCGGGGTAGACGGCCACTATGGCTACACCTTC
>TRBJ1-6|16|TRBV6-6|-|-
CASRNTAGPYNSPLHF
TGTGCCAGCAGGAACACTGCGGGACCCTATAATTCACCCCTCCACTTT
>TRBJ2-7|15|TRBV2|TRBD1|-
CASSDETGLSYEQYF
TGTGCCAGCAGTGACGAGACAGGGTTATCCTACGAGCAGTACTTC
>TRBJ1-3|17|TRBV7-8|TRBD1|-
CASSLSTTGVSGNTIYF
TGTGCCAGCAGCCTCTCGACCACAGGGGTCTCTGGAAACACCATATATTTT
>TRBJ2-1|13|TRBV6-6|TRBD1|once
CASSLGQVNEQFF
TGTGCCAGCAGTTTAGGACAGGTCAATGAGCAGTTCTTC
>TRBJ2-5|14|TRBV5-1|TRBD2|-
CASGSSGGKETQYF
TGCGCCAGCGGGTCTAGCGGGGGAAAAGAGACCCAGTACTTC
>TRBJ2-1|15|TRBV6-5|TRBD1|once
CASTLFGTGANEQFF
TGTGCCAGCACGCTCTTCGGGACAGGGGCCAATGAGCAGTTCTTC
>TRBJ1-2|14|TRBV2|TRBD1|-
CASSGQDGRYGYTF
TGTGCCAGCAGCGGACAGGATGGGCGATATGGCTACACCTTC
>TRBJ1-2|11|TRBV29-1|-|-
CSVGTAGGYTF
TGCAGCGTGGGAACAGCGGGGGGCTACACCTTC
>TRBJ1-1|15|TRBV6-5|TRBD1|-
CASSYAQGLRTEAFF
TGTGCCAGCAGTTACGCACAGGGGCTGAGGACTGAAGCTTTCTTT
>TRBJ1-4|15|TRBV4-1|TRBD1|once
CASSQAGTGFEKLFF
TGCGCCAGCAGCCAAGCCGGGACAGGGTTTGAAAAACTGTTTTTT
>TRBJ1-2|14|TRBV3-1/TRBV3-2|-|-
CASSQAWGGYGYTF
TGTGCCAGCAGCCAAGCGTGGGGAGGGTATGGCTACACCTTC
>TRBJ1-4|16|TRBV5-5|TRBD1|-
CASSRTMTGDQEKLFF
TGTGCCAGCAGCCGTACGATGACAGGGGATCAGGAAAAACTGTTTTTT
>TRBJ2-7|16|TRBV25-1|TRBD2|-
CASSDTSGGLSYEQYF
TGTGCCAGCAGTGATACTAGCGGGGGCCTCTCCTACGAGCAGTACTTC